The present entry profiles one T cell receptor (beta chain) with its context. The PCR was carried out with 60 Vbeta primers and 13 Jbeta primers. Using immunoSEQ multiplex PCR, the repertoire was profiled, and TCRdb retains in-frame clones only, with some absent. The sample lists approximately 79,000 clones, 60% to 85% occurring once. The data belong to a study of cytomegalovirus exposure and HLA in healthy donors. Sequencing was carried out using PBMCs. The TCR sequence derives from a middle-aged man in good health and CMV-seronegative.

The CDR3 region has the DNA TGTGCCAGCAGCTCCCGACAGGGGACACCCTATGGCTACACCTTC. This encodes CASSSRQGTPYGYTF. J is TRBJ1-2 and V is TRBV7-9; 8 nucleotides match TRBD1. The germline CDR1 and CDR2 sequences are SEHNR and FQNEAQ (reference sequence). Trimming took 4 bases from V and 4 from J; bases not matched to a gene: 8. This CDR3 has 15 amino acids.